These T cell receptor beta chains were read from a single sample in a study of cytomegalovirus exposure and HLA in healthy donors. The repertoire was sequenced with immunoSEQ multiplex PCR; TCRdb's copy has only in-frame clones and lacks some. The table has more than 90,000 clones, around 78% seen once. The sequencing input was PBMCs. The origin of the receptors is a man aged 30 to 39 in good health and CMV-seronegative. Both conserved end residues are part of each CDR3. A D gene is named only where the DNA matches it firmly. Expanded clones get a size class; other rows say once, few or many, or leave the size out.

TRBD1	.	TRBV5-1	16	TRBJ1-4	CASSKDRGRSNEKLFF	TGCGCCAGCAGCAAGGACAGGGGGCGTTCTAATGAAAAACTGTTTTTT
TRBD1	few	TRBV11-3	15	TRBJ2-2	CASSFGQELAGELFF	TGTGCCAGCAGCTTTGGACAGGAGTTAGCCGGGGAGCTGTTTTTT
TRBD1	.	TRBV9	13	TRBJ1-1	CASSPRQGSEAFF	TGTGCCAGCAGCCCCCGACAGGGGTCTGAAGCTTTCTTT
.	.	TRBV9	15	TRBJ1-2	CASSVSTGTWDGYTF	TGTGCCAGCAGCGTTAGTACAGGTACTTGGGATGGCTACACCTTC
.	.	TRBV19	14	TRBJ1-2	CASSEGDVNYGYTF	TGTGCCAGTTCAGAGGGGGACGTTAACTATGGCTACACCTTC
TRBD1	.	TRBV6-1	15	TRBJ1-2	CASSGGQGTPYGYTF	TGTGCCAGCAGTGGAGGACAGGGGACGCCTTATGGCTACACCTTC
.	.	TRBV5-5	16	TRBJ1-5	CASSPGHPYSNQPQHF	TGTGCCAGCAGCCCGGGACACCCTTATAGCAATCAGCCCCAGCATTTT
TRBD1	.	TRBV19	16	TRBJ1-4	CASTRTGVSTNEKLFF	TGTGCCAGTACCAGGACAGGGGTTTCAACTAATGAAAAACTGTTTTTT
TRBD1	.	TRBV5-1	14	TRBJ1-3	CASSRQGEFHTIYF	TGCGCCAGCAGCCGACAGGGGGAATTTCACACCATATATTTT
.	.	TRBV6-1	16	TRBJ2-3	CASSEAILTSTDTQYF	TGTGCCAGCAGTGAAGCTATCCTAACTAGCACAGATACGCAGTATTTT
TRBD1	few	TRBV5-1	13	TRBJ1-1	CASSQADRGEAFF	TGCGCCAGCAGCCAAGCCGACAGGGGGGAAGCTTTCTTT
.	few	TRBV4-1	15	TRBJ1-2	CASSQDPRGNYGYTF	TGCGCCAGCAGCCAGGACCCCCGGGGAAACTATGGCTACACCTTC
.	few	TRBV4-3	14	TRBJ1-5	CASSQDRWGQPQHF	TGCGCCAGCAGCCAAGATCGGTGGGGCCAGCCCCAGCATTTT
TRBD1	once	TRBV19	15	TRBJ1-1	CASRPDRVLVTEAFF	TGTGCCAGTAGACCCGACAGGGTTTTGGTAACTGAAGCTTTCTTT
TRBD1	.	TRBV6-1	15	TRBJ1-2	CASRRQGGDLYGYTF	TGTGCCAGCAGGCGACAGGGAGGCGACTTGTATGGCTACACCTTC
.	.	TRBV2	13	TRBJ1-2	CASSGTANYGYTF	TGTGCCAGCAGTGGGACTGCGAACTATGGCTACACCTTC
TRBD2	once	TRBV5-1	14	TRBJ2-1	CASAVSGSYNEQFF	TGCGCCAGCGCCGTAAGCGGGAGCTACAATGAGCAGTTCTTC
TRBD1	.	TRBV6-6	14	TRBJ1-1	CASSPRQGGTEAFF	TGTGCCAGCAGTCCCCGACAGGGGGGGACTGAAGCTTTCTTT
TRBD1	.	TRBV7-2	14	TRBJ1-2	CASSMKQGNYGYTF	TGTGCCAGCAGCATGAAACAGGGGAACTATGGCTACACCTTC
TRBD1	.	TRBV25-1	13	TRBJ1-1	CASRSAGGTEAFF	TGTGCCAGCAGGAGTGCAGGGGGCACTGAAGCTTTCTTT
TRBD1	.	TRBV5-1	13	TRBJ2-3	CASGQGGTDTQYF	TGCGCCAGCGGACAGGGGGGGACAGATACGCAGTATTTT
.	.	TRBV9	14	TRBJ2-3	CASSVYLAGNTQYF	TGTGCCAGCAGCGTATATCTCGCCGGGAATACGCAGTATTTT
TRBD2	.	TRBV29-1	14	TRBJ2-1	CSVVSGTRLREQFF	TGCAGCGTCGTTAGCGGGACTCGCCTGAGGGAGCAGTTCTTC